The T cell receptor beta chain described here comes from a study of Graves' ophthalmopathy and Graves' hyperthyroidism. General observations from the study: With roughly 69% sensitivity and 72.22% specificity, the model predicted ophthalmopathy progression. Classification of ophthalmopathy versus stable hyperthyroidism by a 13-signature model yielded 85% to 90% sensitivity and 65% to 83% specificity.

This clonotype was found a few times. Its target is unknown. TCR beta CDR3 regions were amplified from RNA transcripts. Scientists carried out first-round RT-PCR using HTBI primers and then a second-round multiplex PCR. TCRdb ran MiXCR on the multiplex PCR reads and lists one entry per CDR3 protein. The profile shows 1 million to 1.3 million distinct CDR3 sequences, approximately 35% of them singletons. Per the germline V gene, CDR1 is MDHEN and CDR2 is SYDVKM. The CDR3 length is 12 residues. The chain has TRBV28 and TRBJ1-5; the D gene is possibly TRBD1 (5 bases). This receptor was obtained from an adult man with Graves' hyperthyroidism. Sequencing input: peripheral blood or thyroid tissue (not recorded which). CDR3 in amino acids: CAEQGRDQPQHF. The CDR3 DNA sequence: TGTGCGGAGCAGGGCAGGGATCAGCCCCAGCATTTT.